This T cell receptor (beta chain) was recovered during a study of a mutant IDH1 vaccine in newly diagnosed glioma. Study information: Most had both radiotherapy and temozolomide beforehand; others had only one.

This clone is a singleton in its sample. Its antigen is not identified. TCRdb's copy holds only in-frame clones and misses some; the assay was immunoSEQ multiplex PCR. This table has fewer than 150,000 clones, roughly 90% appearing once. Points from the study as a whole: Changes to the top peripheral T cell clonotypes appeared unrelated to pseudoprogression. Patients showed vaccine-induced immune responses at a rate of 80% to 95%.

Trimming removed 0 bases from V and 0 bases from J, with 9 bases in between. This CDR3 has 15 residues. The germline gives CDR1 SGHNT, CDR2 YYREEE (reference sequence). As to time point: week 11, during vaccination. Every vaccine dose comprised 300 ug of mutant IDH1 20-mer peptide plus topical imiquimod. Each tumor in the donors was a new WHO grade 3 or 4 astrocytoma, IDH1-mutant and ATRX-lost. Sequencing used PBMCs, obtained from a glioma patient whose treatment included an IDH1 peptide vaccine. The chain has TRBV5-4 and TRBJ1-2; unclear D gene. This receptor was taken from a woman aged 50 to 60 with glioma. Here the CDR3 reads CASSLGGLANYGYTF. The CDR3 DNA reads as TGTGCCAGCAGCTTGGGCGGGTTAGCTAACTATGGCTACACCTTC.